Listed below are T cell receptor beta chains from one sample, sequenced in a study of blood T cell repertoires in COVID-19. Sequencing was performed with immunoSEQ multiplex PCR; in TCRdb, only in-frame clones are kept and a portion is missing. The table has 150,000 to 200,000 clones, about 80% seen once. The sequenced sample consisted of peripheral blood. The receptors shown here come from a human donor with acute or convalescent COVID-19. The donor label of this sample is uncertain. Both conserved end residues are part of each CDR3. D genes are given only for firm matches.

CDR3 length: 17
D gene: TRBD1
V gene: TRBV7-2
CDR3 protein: CASSSTDRGIFSYEQYF

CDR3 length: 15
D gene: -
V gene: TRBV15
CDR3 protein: CATSGGMAGGETQYF

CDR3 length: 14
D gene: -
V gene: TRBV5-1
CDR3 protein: CASSLNAENNEQFF

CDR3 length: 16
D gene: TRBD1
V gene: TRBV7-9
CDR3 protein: CASSKTGSNSPGELFF

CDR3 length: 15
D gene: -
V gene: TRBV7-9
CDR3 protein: CASSLGGTGGYEQYF

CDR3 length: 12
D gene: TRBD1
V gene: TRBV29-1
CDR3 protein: CSVVTGMWEQYF

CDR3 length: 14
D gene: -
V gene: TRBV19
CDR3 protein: CASSIVTATGELFF

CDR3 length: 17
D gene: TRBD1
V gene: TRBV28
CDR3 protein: CASRDGDRGNTYNEQFF

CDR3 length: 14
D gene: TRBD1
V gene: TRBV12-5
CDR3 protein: CASGLDRGTTEAFF

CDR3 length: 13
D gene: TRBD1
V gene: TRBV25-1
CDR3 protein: CASLGTGGDGYTF

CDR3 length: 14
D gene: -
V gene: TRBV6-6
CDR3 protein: CASSYSGTQETQYF

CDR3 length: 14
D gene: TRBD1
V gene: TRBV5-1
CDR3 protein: CASRPGTGGYEQYF

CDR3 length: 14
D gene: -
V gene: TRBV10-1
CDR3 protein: CASTPGTLGNEQFF

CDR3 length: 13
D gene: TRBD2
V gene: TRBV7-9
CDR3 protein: CASRVAGYNEQFF

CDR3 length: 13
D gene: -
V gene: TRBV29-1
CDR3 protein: CSVVLGSNEKLFF

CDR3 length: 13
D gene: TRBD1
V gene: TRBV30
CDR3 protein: CAYGQGPDSPLHF